Following are 4 T cell receptor beta chains from one sample sequenced in a study of blood T cell repertoires in COVID-19. The repertoire was sequenced with immunoSEQ multiplex PCR; TCRdb's copy has only in-frame clones and lacks some. The sample lists fewer than 250,000 clones, roughly 90% occurring once. Sample: peripheral blood. The receptors were sampled from a man aged 70 or older with acute or convalescent COVID-19.

V is TRBV7-2 and J is TRBJ1-1; D is unclear. The CDR3 covers 14 residues. In germline, CDR1 is SGHTA, CDR2 FQGNSA. V lost 0 bases to trimming and J lost 2 bases, with 7 bases between them. Written as DNA, the CDR3 is TGTGCCAGCAGCTTAGCGGAGGTCAACACTGAAGCTTTCTTT. Translation: CASSLAEVNTEAFF.

The gene calls are TRBV7-2 and TRBJ1-4; D ambiguous. Germline V gene lookup returns CDR1 SGHTA and CDR2 FQGNSA. CDR3 length: 16 residues. Trimming cost V 1 base and J 4 bases, with 13 bases left between them. The CDR3 is CASSLVGQALNEKLFF. CDR3 bases: TGTGCCAGCAGCTTAGTGGGTCAGGCGCTTAATGAAAAACTGTTTTTT.

The chain combines TRBV28 with TRBJ2-1; 13 positions match TRBD2. With V trimmed by 4 bases and J by 10 bases, 7 bases remained unmatched. In germline, CDR1 is MDHEN, CDR2 SYDVKM. This CDR3 is built from 15 residues. Here the CDR3 DNA reads TGTGCCAGCAGTTCACTTGGACTAGCGGGAGAGGAGCAGTTCTTC. Its translation: CASSSLGLAGEEQFF.

This chain joins TRBV28 and TRBJ1-5, with 7 bases lining up with TRBD1. Germline assignment: CDR1 MDHEN and CDR2 SYDVKM. Losses at the gene ends were 4 bases for V and 7 bases for J; bases not matched to a gene: 7. CDR3 length: 14 residues. The chain's CDR3 is CASSYLQGRQPQHF. In DNA, the CDR3 is TGTGCCAGCAGTTACCTACAGGGGAGACAGCCCCAGCATTTT.